This is a list of T cell receptor beta chains from one sample in a study of control samples from healthy donors and cancer patients. Sequencing used immunoSEQ multiplex PCR; TCRdb keeps in-frame clones, though not all of them. The data hold 84,000 or so clones, with roughly 91% observed a single time. The specimen was blood. These receptors came from a man aged 25 to 45 in good health. The CDR3 runs from the conserved cysteine through the conserved F or W. The order of the fields is V gene, clone size, D gene, J gene, CDR3 protein, CDR3 DNA. A D gene is named only where the DNA matches it firmly. Clone size is shown for a subset of rows, as once, few, many or a class of expanded clone.

TRBV24-1,NA,TRBD1,TRBJ1-5,CATSDRTGGNQPQHF,TGTGCCACCAGTGACCGGACAGGGGGAAATCAGCCCCAGCATTTT
TRBV5-1,NA,NA,TRBJ1-2,CASSLTLPTDSVGGYTF,TGCGCCAGCAGCTTGACCCTACCCACCGACTCCGTGGGTGGCTACACCTTC
TRBV2,NA,NA,TRBJ2-3,CASRMTGSSTDTQYF,TGTGCCAGCAGAATGACAGGATCTAGCACAGATACGCAGTATTTT
TRBV5-4,NA,TRBD1,TRBJ1-2,CASSLASGQQYGYTF,TGTGCCAGCAGCCTCGCTTCGGGACAGCAGTATGGCTACACCTTC
TRBV28,NA,TRBD2,TRBJ2-5,CASSFELAGGSSQETQYF,TGTGCCAGCAGTTTCGAGCTAGCGGGGGGCTCTTCCCAAGAGACCCAGTACTTC
TRBV4-1,NA,NA,TRBJ2-7,CASSQERGNWYEQYF,TGCGCCAGCAGCCAAGAGAGGGGGAATTGGTACGAGCAGTACTTC
TRBV25-1,NA,NA,TRBJ2-4,CASSDTNIQYF,TGTGCCAGCAGTGACACAAACATTCAGTACTTC
TRBV27,NA,TRBD1,TRBJ1-1,CASSYRGWDTEAFF,TGTGCCAGCAGTTACAGGGGGTGGGACACTGAAGCTTTCTTT
TRBV6-1,NA,NA,TRBJ2-3,CASSVAFSTDTQYF,TGTGCCAGCAGTGTAGCCTTTAGCACAGATACGCAGTATTTT
TRBV19,NA,NA,TRBJ2-7,CASSISQGGPYEQYF,TGTGCCAGTAGTATCTCCCAGGGAGGCCCCTACGAGCAGTACTTC
TRBV11-3,NA,NA,TRBJ2-7,CASSLGDSGSSYEQYF,TGTGCCAGCAGCTTAGGAGACTCAGGGAGCTCCTACGAGCAGTACTTC
TRBV25-1,NA,TRBD2,TRBJ2-1,CASSEWGGSYNEQFF,TGTGCCAGCAGTGAATGGGGGGGGTCCTACAATGAGCAGTTCTTC
TRBV30,NA,NA,TRBJ1-1,CAGGAAMNTEAFF,TGTGCTGGAGGGGCAGCCATGAACACTGAAGCTTTCTTT
TRBV30,NA,NA,TRBJ2-1,CAWRVMAGNEQFF,TGTGCCTGGAGAGTTATGGCGGGCAATGAGCAGTTCTTC
TRBV18,NA,NA,TRBJ2-2,CASSPGQNTGELFF,TGTGCCAGCTCACCGGGACAGAACACCGGGGAGCTGTTTTTT
TRBV7-2,NA,NA,TRBJ2-2,CASSLSRVGGELFF,TGTGCCAGCAGCTTATCTCGTGTGGGCGGGGAGCTGTTTTTT
TRBV28,NA,TRBD1,TRBJ2-7,CASSLFVRGQYEQYF,TGTGCCAGCAGTTTATTCGTCAGGGGGCAGTACGAGCAGTACTTC
TRBV11-2,few,NA,TRBJ2-7,CASSFKPGSSYEQYF,TGTGCCAGCAGCTTTAAACCGGGGTCCTCCTACGAGCAGTACTTC
TRBV12-5,NA,NA,TRBJ2-1,CASGLGAEQFF,TGTGCTAGTGGTTTGGGAGCTGAGCAGTTCTTC
TRBV2,NA,NA,TRBJ1-1,CASSLLKRGTTNTEAFF,TGTGCCAGCAGCCTCCTGAAGCGGGGGACAACGAACACTGAAGCTTTCTTT
TRBV4-1,NA,TRBD2,TRBJ2-1,CASSQGVTLRSGVYNEQFF,TGCGCCAGCAGCCAAGGTGTTACCCTACGAAGCGGGGTTTACAATGAGCAGTTCTTC
TRBV6-2/TRBV6-3,NA,TRBD2,TRBJ2-7,CASSYSKVAGMYEQYF,TGTGCCAGCAGTTACTCGAAGGTAGCGGGGATGTACGAGCAGTACTTC
TRBV7-7,once,TRBD2,TRBJ2-6,CASSQTSGRAHGANVLTF,TGTGCTAGCAGCCAAACTAGCGGGAGGGCCCATGGGGCCAACGTCCTGACTTTC
TRBV12-3/TRBV12-4,NA,NA,TRBJ2-1,CASSLNEQFF,TGTGCCAGCAGTTTAAATGAGCAGTTCTTC
TRBV7-3,NA,TRBD1,TRBJ2-3,CASSFSTGGTDTQYF,TGTGCCAGCAGCTTCTCGACAGGGGGCACAGATACGCAGTATTTT
TRBV2,NA,NA,TRBJ2-3,CASRAGTSSRDTQYF,TGTGCCAGCAGGGCTGGGACTTCCTCCCGAGATACGCAGTATTTT
TRBV11-2,NA,TRBD2,TRBJ2-4,CASRRLAGELAKNIQYF,TGTGCCAGCCGAAGACTAGCGGGAGAGCTAGCCAAAAACATTCAGTACTTC
TRBV11-2,once,NA,TRBJ2-7,CASGPWIVQAYEQYF,TGTGCCAGCGGGCCTTGGATAGTACAGGCCTACGAGCAGTACTTC
TRBV9,NA,NA,TRBJ2-3,CASSPPDGTDTQYF,TGTGCCAGCAGCCCACCGGACGGCACAGATACGCAGTATTTT
TRBV4-3,NA,NA,TRBJ2-1,CASSPGGGNYNEQFF,TGCGCCAGCAGCCCAGGTGGGGGGAATTACAATGAGCAGTTCTTC
TRBV4-1,NA,NA,TRBJ2-3,CASSQALRGALGGNTQYF,TGCGCCAGCAGCCAAGCTTTACGGGGGGCCCTAGGGGGAAATACGCAGTATTTT
TRBV5-6,NA,NA,TRBJ1-5,CASSLQVNQPQHF,TGTGCCAGCAGCTTACAGGTCAATCAGCCCCAGCATTTT
TRBV9,once,NA,TRBJ1-6,CASSPSPGMDSPLHF,TGTGCCAGCAGCCCATCGCCTGGGATGGATTCACCCCTCCACTTT
TRBV5-4,NA,NA,TRBJ2-1,CASSLGVGQGYNEQFF,TGTGCCAGCAGCTTAGGGGTGGGCCAGGGGTACAATGAGCAGTTCTTC
TRBV6-5,once,TRBD2,TRBJ2-3,CASRLAGDTQYF,TGTGCCAGCAGACTAGCGGGGGATACGCAGTATTTT
TRBV29-1,NA,NA,TRBJ1-3,CSVDGGHSGNTIYF,TGCAGCGTTGACGGTGGGCATTCTGGAAACACCATATATTTT
TRBV6-2/TRBV6-3,NA,NA,TRBJ1-4,CASSYFGTAWELFF,TGTGCCAGCAGTTACTTCGGGACCGCCTGGGAACTGTTTTTT
TRBV15,NA,NA,TRBJ2-7,CATSRRGLAGSSYEQYF,TGTGCCACCAGCAGAAGGGGTTTGGCGGGGAGCTCCTACGAGCAGTACTTC
TRBV4-1,NA,NA,TRBJ2-4,CASSQIPGAGAKNIQYF,TGCGCCAGCAGCCAAATACCGGGGGCAGGGGCCAAAAACATTCAGTACTTC
TRBV24-1,NA,NA,TRBJ2-7,CATSGAEGTYEQYF,TGTGCCACCAGTGGAGCCGAGGGCACCTACGAGCAGTACTTC
TRBV6-6,NA,TRBD2,TRBJ2-3,CASRTFVAGGTDTQYF,TGTGCCAGCAGAACCTTCGTCGCGGGGGGTACAGATACGCAGTATTTT
TRBV24-1,NA,NA,TRBJ2-7,CATSDSGSPYEQYF,TGTGCCACCAGTGACAGCGGTTCTCCCTACGAGCAGTACTTC
TRBV14,NA,TRBD2,TRBJ2-7,CASSQYSGGTYEQYF,TGTGCCAGCAGCCAATATAGCGGGGGCACCTACGAGCAGTACTTC
TRBV6-2/TRBV6-3,NA,NA,TRBJ2-1,CASSYSLQDFYNEQFF,TGTGCCAGCAGTTACTCCCTACAGGATTTCTACAATGAGCAGTTCTTC
TRBV18,NA,NA,TRBJ2-5,CASSPQGQRGETQYF,TGTGCCAGCTCACCCCAAGGACAGCGAGGGGAGACCCAGTACTTC
TRBV5-5,once,NA,TRBJ2-2,CASSVLWGPGTGELFF,TGTGCCAGCAGCGTCTTGTGGGGACCGGGTACCGGGGAGCTGTTTTTT
TRBV15,NA,TRBD1,TRBJ2-7,CATSSVKDGTGGSEQYF,TGTGCCACCAGCAGCGTTAAAGACGGGACAGGGGGGAGTGAGCAGTACTTC
TRBV28,once,TRBD1,TRBJ2-5,CASSFPPYPWTGGKYQETQYF,TGTGCCAGCAGTTTTCCCCCTTATCCGTGGACAGGGGGCAAGTACCAAGAGACCCAGTACTTC
TRBV5-1,NA,TRBD1,TRBJ1-6,CASSIRDRGMGSPLHF,TGCGCCAGCAGCATTAGGGACAGGGGAATGGGTTCACCCCTCCACTTT
TRBV20-1,NA,NA,TRBJ2-5,CSAPLQETQYF,TGCAGTGCCCCGCTCCAAGAGACCCAGTACTTC
TRBV12-5,NA,NA,TRBJ1-6,CASGLATALGSPLHF,TGTGCTAGTGGTTTGGCCACAGCTCTGGGATCACCCCTCCACTTT
TRBV9,NA,NA,TRBJ2-1,CASSVRSAPYNEQFF,TGTGCCAGCAGCGTGAGGTCCGCTCCGTACAATGAGCAGTTCTTC
TRBV3-1/TRBV3-2,NA,TRBD1,TRBJ2-7,CASSQVGTDPLWSYEQYF,TGTGCCAGCAGCCAAGTCGGGACAGACCCCCTATGGTCCTACGAGCAGTACTTC